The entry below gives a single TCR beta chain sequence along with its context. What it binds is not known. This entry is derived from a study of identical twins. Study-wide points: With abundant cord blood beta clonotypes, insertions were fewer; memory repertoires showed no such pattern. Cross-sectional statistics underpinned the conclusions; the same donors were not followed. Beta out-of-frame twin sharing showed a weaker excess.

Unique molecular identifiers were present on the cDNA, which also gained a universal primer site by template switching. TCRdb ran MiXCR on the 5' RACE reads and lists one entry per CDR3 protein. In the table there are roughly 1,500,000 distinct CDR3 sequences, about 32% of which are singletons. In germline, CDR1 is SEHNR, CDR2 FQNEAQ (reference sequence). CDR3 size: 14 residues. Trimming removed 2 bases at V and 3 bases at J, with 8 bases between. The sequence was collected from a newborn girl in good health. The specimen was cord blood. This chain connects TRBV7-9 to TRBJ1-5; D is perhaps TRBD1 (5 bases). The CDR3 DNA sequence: TGTGCCAGCAGCTTATCAGGGCTCAATCAGCCCCAGCATTTT. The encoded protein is CASSLSGLNQPQHF.